The sequence of this T cell receptor (beta chain) was determined in a study of radiotherapy plus CTLA-4 blockade in lung cancer. Across the study: Disease control was achieved by 31% of patients, and objective responses by 15% to 20%.

This clone was counted a single time. Clones were sequenced by immunoSEQ multiplex PCR, and TCRdb holds only the in-frame ones, with some missing. The table has tens of thousands of clones, 60% to 85% seen once. Germline CDR1 reads MRHNA; CDR2 reads SNTAGT. Trimming cost V 0 bases and J 8 bases, with 7 bases left between them. The CDR3 consists of 12 residues. The sequences come from peripheral blood, collected from a patient treated with radiotherapy plus ipilimumab. The chain combines TRBV6-4 with TRBJ1-2; possible D gene TRBD1, 5 bases. The source is a human donor with non-small cell lung cancer who had a partial response to radiotherapy plus ipilimumab. Some clones in this sample may be carry-over from other donors' samples. The CDR3 region has the DNA TGTGCCAGCAGTGACTCACAGGACGGCTACACCTTC. Amino acids: CASSDSQDGYTF.